These 15 T cell receptor beta chains came from one sample sequenced in a study of T cell responses to AZD1222 COVID-19 vaccine. The assay was immunoSEQ multiplex PCR, and TCRdb's table has in-frame clones only and misses some. In the table there are tens of thousands of clones, 75% to 95% of which are singletons. The specimen was peripheral blood, collected 28 days after the second AZD1222 dose. Receptor source: an adult who received the AZD1222 COVID-19 vaccine.

This clone was recorded only once. The chain couples TRBV11-3 to TRBJ2-7; possibly TRBD2 for D (6 bases). The ends were cut back, 0 bases at V and 1 base at J, with 13 bases in the middle. In germline, CDR1 is SGHNT, CDR2 YENEEA. This CDR3 spans 16 amino acids. The CDR3 region has the DNA TGTGCCAGCAGCTTAGAAGGAGGGGACCATTCCTACGAGCAGTACTTC. Protein: CASSLEGGDHSYEQYF. Based on the CDR3 plus reference TRBV11-3 and TRBJ2-7, the full variable domain is EAGVVQSPRYKIIEKKQPVAFWCNPISGHNTLYWYLQNLGQGPELLIRYENEEAVDDSQLPKDRFSAERLKGVDSTLKIQPAELGDSAVYLCASSLEGGDHSYEQYFGPGTRLTVT.

The chain combines TRBV7-3 with TRBJ1-1, with unresolved D. CDR3 length: 14 residues. CDR1 is SGHTA, CDR2 FQGTGA, per germline. V was pared by 5 bases and J by 4 bases, with 14 bases between. For the CDR3, the DNA is TGTGCCAGCAGCCAGGAGGCCCGGAGCACTGAAGCTTTCTTT. This encodes CASSQEARSTEAFF.

V and J are TRBV7-9 and TRBJ1-1; no reliable D call. Trimming removed 11 bases from V and 4 bases from J, with 14 bases in between. The germline gives CDR1 SEHNR, CDR2 FQNEAQ (reference sequence). The length of the CDR3 is 12 residues. The CDR3 nucleotides read TGTGCCGGAGCACAGACCCGCACTGAAGCTTTCTTT. Its translation: CAGAQTRTEAFF.

The V call is TRBV5-1, the J call TRBJ2-5; D not certain. The germline V gene has CDR1 SGHRS and CDR2 YFSETQ. There are 14 residues in the CDR3. Trimming shortened V by 0 bases and J by 0 bases, and 6 bases separated the two germline ends. CDR3 sequence (DNA): TGCGCCAGCAGCTTGGGTACAGACCAAGAGACCCAGTACTTC. Protein sequence: CASSLGTDQETQYF. The variable domain in full, with the rest retrieved from reference TRBV5-1 and TRBJ2-5, is KAGVTQTPRYLIKTRGQQVTLSCSPISGHRSVSWYQQTPGQGLQFLFEYFSETQRNKGNFPGRFSGRQFSNSRSEMNVSTLELGDSALYLCASSLGTDQETQYFGPGTRLLVL.

This rearrangement joins TRBV30 to TRBJ1-2; TRBD1 aligns across 10 bases. The CDR3 contains 16 residues. The junction had 13 bases not matched to a gene; V was cut back by 5 bases and J by 4 bases. CDR1 GTSNPN and CDR2 SVGIG come from the germline V gene (reference sequence). The DNA of the CDR3 is TGTGCCTGGGCCCGTACGGGGACAGGGGATGTCTATGGCTACACCTTC. This encodes CAWARTGTGDVYGYTF. Drawing the rest from reference TRBV30 and TRBJ1-2, the complete variable domain is SQTIHQWPATLVQPVGSPLSLECTVEGTSNPNLYWYRQAAGRGLQLLFYSVGIGQISSEVPQNLSASRPQDRQFILSSKKLLLSDSGFYLCAWARTGTGDVYGYTFGSGTRLTVV.

V is TRBV4-2 and J is TRBJ2-3; 10 positions match TRBD2. The CDR3 covers 15 residues. Germline V lookup: CDR1 LGHNA, CDR2 YNFKEQ. With V trimmed by 2 bases and J by 6 bases, 5 bases remained unmatched. The CDR3 here is CASSQQAGGHDTQYF. For the CDR3, the DNA is TGTGCCAGCAGCCAACAAGCGGGGGGGCATGATACGCAGTATTTT.

The gene calls are TRBV11-3 and TRBJ1-6; D unclear. V was cut by 4 bases and J by 10 bases, with 14 bases left in between. The CDR3 spans 14 residues. Germline V gene lookup returns CDR1 SGHNT and CDR2 YENEEA. CDR3 region: CASSSKSHGSPLHF. In nucleotides, the CDR3 is TGTGCCAGCAGCTCTAAGAGCCATGGCTCACCCCTCCACTTT.

The chain employs TRBV7-9 and TRBJ1-4; weak D call: TRBD1 (5 bases). Germline V CDR1 and CDR2: SEHNR, FQNEAQ (reference sequence). V was trimmed by 5 bases and J by 4 bases, leaving 14 bases between them. This CDR3 is built from 15 residues. This CDR3 is CASSPIGDRNEKLFF. As DNA, the CDR3 is TGTGCCAGCAGCCCTATAGGGGACCGTAATGAAAAACTGTTTTTT.

The J gene is TRBJ1-2, the V gene TRBV2; tentatively, D is TRBD1 (5 bases). Germline V CDR1 and CDR2: SNHLY, FYNNEI. The CDR3 has 13 amino acids. Trimming took off 11 bases at V and 7 bases at J, with 20 bases between the two ends. In nucleotides, the CDR3 is TGTGCCGGGGGTTCCCGGGGGTTCGGTGGCTACACCTTC. Translation: CAGGSRGFGGYTF.

This clone turned up a few times. The gene calls are TRBV3-1 (or the pseudogene TRBV3-2) and TRBJ2-2; the D call may be TRBD1 or TRBD2 (5 bases each). Deletions cut 4 bases from V and 3 bases from J, with 21 bases between. Germline assignment: CDR1 LGHDT and CDR2 YNNKEL (reference sequence). The CDR3 loop spans 18 amino acids. CDR3 residues: CASSLLGISDKDTGELFF. As DNA, the CDR3 is TGTGCCAGCAGCCTCCTCGGGATTTCGGACAAAGACACCGGGGAGCTGTTTTTT.

J is TRBJ2-5 and V is TRBV7-9; D unclear. Trimming removed 5 bases from V and 5 bases from J, with 18 bases in between. The CDR3 sequence is 15 residues long. Germline V gene lookup returns CDR1 SEHNR and CDR2 FQNEAQ (reference sequence). This CDR3 is CASSGPYLAGETQYF. The CDR3, as DNA: TGTGCCAGCAGCGGACCCTATCTGGCCGGGGAGACCCAGTACTTC.

The chain employs TRBV4-1 and TRBJ2-1, with D possibly matching TRBD2 (6 bases). Germline CDR1 MGHRA, CDR2 YSYEKL. V dropped 3 bases and J dropped 9 bases, with 12 bases sitting between them. CDR3 size: 13 residues. As DNA, the CDR3 is TGCGCCAGCAGCCAGGGGGGAGCCAGTGAGCAGTTCTTC. Amino acids: CASSQGGASEQFF.

This chain connects TRBV5-1 to TRBJ2-7; unclear D gene. In germline, CDR1 is SGHRS, CDR2 YFSETQ. This CDR3 comprises 15 residues. Trimming shortened V by 5 bases and J by 2 bases, and 17 bases separated the two germline ends. CDR3 region: CASRDHDTSAYEQYF. The CDR3 bases are TGCGCCAGCAGGGATCATGACACCTCCGCCTACGAGCAGTACTTC.

This clone was seen only a few times. Additional DNA sequences in this sample encode the identical CDR3. The chain combines TRBV7-9 with TRBJ1-3, with D uncertain. Germline CDR1 SEHNR, CDR2 FQNEAQ (reference sequence). This CDR3 comprises 13 residues. Trimming left V 1 base short and J 1 base short, with 2 bases between. The CDR3 DNA reads as TGTGCCAGCAGCTTAGGTTCTGGAAACACCATATATTTT. Translation: CASSLGSGNTIYF.

The rearrangement uses TRBV14 and TRBJ1-1, with TRBD1 matching 7 bases. With 3 bases clipped from V and 1 base from J, the junction kept 11 bases outside the gene matches. The germline gives CDR1 SGHDN, CDR2 FVKESK. The CDR3 contains 17 residues. Here the CDR3 reads CASSHHRGGTWNTEAFF. The CDR3 coding sequence is TGTGCCAGCAGCCACCACAGGGGCGGTACTTGGAACACTGAAGCTTTCTTT.